Shown below are 19 T cell receptor beta chains from a single sample sequenced in a study of Ad26.COV2.S vaccination and SARS-CoV-2 variants. The treatment is: over 15 received Ad26.COV2.S at low or high dose, single or two shots; five or six received placebo; per-sample allocation not given. The samples date from day 63 after the first vaccine or placebo injection. Libraries were prepared by immunoSEQ multiplex PCR; TCRdb keeps only in-frame clonotypes and omits some of them. The table lists 380,000 or so clones, about 89% of them singletons. This specimen was peripheral blood, taken in a trial of Ad26.COV2.S vaccine versus placebo. These receptors were obtained from a person aged 18-60 years who received the Ad26.COV2.S COVID-19 vaccine or a placebo.

This chain links TRBV27 with TRBJ2-7, with a weak D call TRBD2 (6 bases). The CDR3 is 14 residues long. Per the germline V gene, CDR1 is MNHEY and CDR2 is SMNVEV (reference sequence). The germline V and J ends were trimmed by 5 bases and 1 base, with 12 bases remaining between them. In DNA, the CDR3 is TGTGCCAGCAGTCCCCGGCGGGATTCCTACGAGCAGTACTTC. It is translated as CASSPRRDSYEQYF.

The sample holds one count of this clone. The J gene is TRBJ1-1, the V gene TRBV6-5, with 7 nucleotides matching TRBD1. V lost 5 bases, J lost 6 bases, and 0 bases stayed unmatched. CDR1 MNHEY and CDR2 SVGAGI come from the germline V gene. This CDR3 spans 11 amino acids. The chain's CDR3 is CASSRGPEAFF. The CDR3 coding sequence is TGTGCCAGCAGTAGGGGGCCTGAAGCTTTCTTT.

This clone was seen a few times. The genes are TRBV6-6 and TRBJ1-1, with D uncertain. Deletions cut 5 bases from V and 8 bases from J, with 6 bases between. The germline V gene encodes CDR1 MNHNY and CDR2 SVGAGI (reference sequence). This CDR3 spans 10 amino acids. The CDR3 sequence: CASSKREAFF. DNA for the CDR3: TGTGCCAGCAGTAAGAGGGAAGCTTTCTTT.

V gene TRBV6-1 combines with J gene TRBJ2-7, with D perhaps TRBD1 or TRBD2 (5 bases each). With 1 base removed from V and 0 bases from J, the gap between germline ends came to 16 bases. Germline V gene data show CDR1 as MNHNS and CDR2 as SASEGT. The CDR3 has 17 amino acids. The CDR3 DNA sequence: TGTGCCAGCAGTGAAGAGTGGGTTGGGACGACCTCCTACGAGCAGTACTTC. Translating it yields CASSEEWVGTTSYEQYF.

V is TRBV20-1 and J is TRBJ2-7; tentative D call: TRBD2 (5 bases). The germline CDR1 and CDR2 sequences are DFQATT and SNEGSKA (reference sequence). This CDR3 region has 11 residues. V was trimmed by 3 bases and J by 5 bases, leaving 8 bases between them. The CDR3 sequence is CSASDGDEQYF. In DNA, the CDR3 is TGCAGTGCTAGTGACGGGGACGAGCAGTACTTC.

J is TRBJ2-3 and V is TRBV11-2, with TRBD1 as a possible D gene (6 bases). This CDR3 spans 15 amino acids. Between the trimmed V and J ends, which lost 5 bases and 0 bases, there was a span of 12 bases. Germline loops: CDR1 SGHAT, CDR2 FQNNGV. The CDR3 nucleotides are TGTGCCAGCAGCCTGGGGGCAGGGAGCACAGATACGCAGTATTTT. Amino acid sequence: CASSLGAGSTDTQYF.

The chain joins TRBV4-1 to TRBJ1-4; no clear D gene. Deletions cut 3 bases from V and 8 bases from J, with 16 bases between. Germline V gene data show CDR1 as MGHRA and CDR2 as YSYEKL. The CDR3 is 15 amino acids. CDR3 DNA sequence: TGCGCCAGCAGCCAGGGAGGGAGCAAATCCGAAAAACTGTTTTTT. Translation gives CASSQGGSKSEKLFF.

This chain uses TRBV5-1 with TRBJ1-1; tentatively, D is TRBD1 (5 bases). This CDR3 is 13 amino acids long. V lost 0 bases and J 7 bases, leaving 10 bases between the germline ends. CDR1 is SGHRS, CDR2 YFSETQ, per germline. DNA of the CDR3: TGCGCCAGCAGCTTGGTAGGACAAAGTGAAGCTTTCTTT. Amino acids: CASSLVGQSEAFF.

This clone showed up just a few times. The chain recombines TRBV7-9 with TRBJ1-4, with 10 bases fitting TRBD1. Germline values: CDR1 SEHNR, CDR2 FQNEAQ (reference sequence). This CDR3 spans 14 amino acids. Trimming removed 4 bases from V and 7 bases from J; junction bases left unmatched: 3. The CDR3 DNA is TGTGCCAGCAGCTCGGGACAGGGGAGTGAAAAACTGTTTTTT. Amino acid sequence: CASSSGQGSEKLFF.

The V and J genes are TRBV10-3 and TRBJ1-1; 8 bases align to TRBD1. V dropped 6 bases and J dropped 1; count of bases not matched to a gene: 1. Germline values: CDR1 ENHRY, CDR2 SYGVKD. CDR3 size: 13 residues. The CDR3, as DNA: TGTGCCATCAGGGACAGGGAGAACACTGAAGCTTTCTTT. As protein: CAIRDRENTEAFF.

This clone showed up just a few times. Other nucleotide sequences from this sample produce the same CDR3. The chain carries TRBV19 and TRBJ1-2; D remains unclear. The V gene's germline CDR1 is LNHDA and CDR2 SQIVND (reference sequence). Trimming removed 0 bases from V and 2 bases from J, with 7 bases in between. The length of the CDR3 is 14 residues. The CDR3 region has the DNA TGTGCCAGTAGTATAGATCGGGGAAACTATGGCTACACCTTC. This codes for CASSIDRGNYGYTF.

The chain links TRBV5-4 to TRBJ2-3; no reliable D call. Looked up from germline, CDR1 is SGHNT and CDR2 is YYREEE (reference sequence). Deletions cut 1 base from V and 0 bases from J, with 18 bases between. The CDR3 runs to 18 residues. CDR3 nucleotide sequence: TGTGCCAGCAGCTTGATGACGGTAAGAGCAGCTAGCACAGATACGCAGTATTTT. Encoded protein: CASSLMTVRAASTDTQYF.

The V call is TRBV19, the J call TRBJ1-1; D is unresolved. The germline V gene encodes CDR1 LNHDA and CDR2 SQIVND (reference sequence). V lost 5 bases and J lost 0, with 7 bases in between. This CDR3 comprises 13 residues. This CDR3 is CASSSSLNTEAFF. The CDR3 region has the DNA TGTGCCAGTAGTTCTTCGCTGAACACTGAAGCTTTCTTT.

The V and J genes are TRBV5-6 and TRBJ2-1; D gene ambiguous. This CDR3 comprises 16 residues. Trimming stripped 0 bases from V and 6 bases from J, with 16 bases between. Germline CDR1 is SGHDT and CDR2 is YYEEEE. In DNA form, the CDR3 reads TGTGCCAGCAGCTTGGAGGGCAGGATCCCCCTCAATGAGCAGTTCTTC. The encoded protein is CASSLEGRIPLNEQFF. The full variable domain, completed using reference TRBV5-6 and TRBJ2-1, is DAGVTQSPTHLIKTRGQQVTLRCSPKSGHDTVSWYQQALGQGPQFIFQYYEEEERQRGNFPDRFSGHQFPNYSSELNVNALLLGDSALYLCASSLEGRIPLNEQFFGPGTRLTVL.

This chain links TRBV29-1 with TRBJ1-2; D unclear. Germline V lookup: CDR1 SQVTM, CDR2 ANQGSEA. The CDR3 is 15 residues long. V was cut by 1 base and J by 2 bases, with 14 bases left in between. Here the CDR3 DNA reads TGCAGCGTTGAAGGAGGTGGAGTCTTCAACTATGGCTACACCTTC. Translating gives CSVEGGGVFNYGYTF.

The V call is TRBV11-2, the J call TRBJ1-5; the match to TRBD1 covers 10 bases. V lost 4 bases and J lost 7; bases outside the gene matches: 13. Per germline, CDR1 SGHAT and CDR2 FQNNGV. The CDR3 is 17 amino acids. Here the CDR3 DNA reads TGTGCCAGCAGCTCCCCCTCGGGACAGGGGATTCACCAGCCCCAGCATTTT. Translation gives CASSSPSGQGIHQPQHF.

This clone was detected only once. The chain employs TRBV6-4 and TRBJ2-2; D may be TRBD2 (5 bases). The CDR3 is 15 amino acids. With 8 bases removed from V and 4 bases from J, the gap between germline ends came to 17 bases. Germline V gives CDR1 MRHNA, CDR2 SNTAGT. The CDR3 DNA reads TGTGCCAGCGGGCCGGGATCATACCTCACCGGGGAGCTGTTTTTT. Its protein is CASGPGSYLTGELFF.

The chain employs TRBV19 and TRBJ2-5; D unresolved. Germline CDR1 is LNHDA and CDR2 is SQIVND (reference sequence). The CDR3 is 14 amino acids. Trimming removed 3 bases from V and 1 base from J, with 9 bases in between. CDR3: CASSIAATQETQYF. The DNA of the CDR3 is TGTGCCAGTAGTATTGCAGCGACCCAAGAGACCCAGTACTTC.

The chain carries TRBV28 and TRBJ1-6; unclear D gene. The CDR3 spans 16 residues. V was pared by 3 bases and J by 8 bases, with 17 bases between. Looked up from germline, CDR1 is MDHEN and CDR2 is SYDVKM. The CDR3 is CASSFNRARTHSPLHF. The CDR3 DNA reads as TGTGCCAGCAGTTTTAACCGTGCCCGAACCCATTCACCCCTCCACTTT.